Below, 8 T cell receptor beta chains from the same sample are listed, as sequenced in a study of blood T cell repertoires in COVID-19 (dated by TCRdb to about 2020). Libraries were built with the immunoSEQ multiplex PCR assay. TCRdb took this table from immuneACCESS and kept in-frame rearrangements with V and J called. Such tables lack part of the clones; where checked against another copy, unresolved V genes explain under half of the gap, and the rest is unexplained. The sample table contains 95,000 to 120,000 clones; only one count was recorded for about 88% of them. Around 3.5% of the sample goes to the ten largest clones. Sequenced sample: peripheral blood. The receptors were sampled from a man between 35 and 55 years old with acute or convalescent COVID-19.

The genes are TRBV19 and TRBJ2-7; 7 positions match TRBD1. The CDR3 totals 12 residues. Germline V gene data show CDR1 as LNHDA and CDR2 as SQIVND (reference sequence). V gave up 5 bases and J gave up 5 bases; unmatched junction bases: 3. CDR3: CASSSQGNEQYF. The CDR3 DNA follows: TGTGCCAGTAGTTCACAGGGGAACGAGCAGTACTTC.

The chain employs TRBV6-1 and TRBJ1-5; perhaps TRBD1 as D (5 bases). Germline V CDR1 and CDR2: MNHNS, SASEGT. CDR3 length equals 13 residues. The V end was cut by 3 bases, the J end by 8 bases, with 11 bases between. CDR3 in DNA: TGTGCCAGCAGTGAGTCAGGGCTGAAGCCCCAGCATTTT. Amino acid sequence: CASSESGLKPQHF.

The chain couples TRBV5-1 to TRBJ2-7, with no clear D. Germline assignment: CDR1 SGHRS and CDR2 YFSETQ. This CDR3 contains 13 residues. Trimming pared 2 bases from V and 4 bases from J, leaving 10 bases between. CDR3: CASSLAYSYEQYF. The DNA of the CDR3 is TGCGCCAGCAGCTTAGCTTACTCGTACGAGCAGTACTTC.

V gene TRBV7-3 combines with J gene TRBJ1-2, with a tentative D call TRBD1 (5 bases). Germline V gene data show CDR1 as SGHTA and CDR2 as FQGTGA. The CDR3 contains 13 residues. Trimming cost V 1 base and J 8 bases, with 11 bases left between them. DNA of the CDR3: TGTGCCAGCAGCTTAAACGGGGGTTTAGGCTACACCTTC. This codes for CASSLNGGLGYTF.

The rearrangement uses TRBV6-5 and TRBJ1-6; D call uncertain. The CDR3 runs to 14 residues. V dropped 2 bases and J dropped 2 bases, with 4 bases sitting between them. Germline lookup yields CDR1 MNHEY and CDR2 SVGAGI. The CDR3 DNA is TGTGCCAGCAGTTACCGCGCCTATAATTCACCCCTCCACTTT. Translating it yields CASSYRAYNSPLHF.

This sequence joins TRBV5-1 and TRBJ2-5, with 9 bases lining up with TRBD1. CDR3 length: 14 amino acids. The J segment lost 4 bases and the V segment lost 2 bases, leaving 3 bases of the junction unmatched. Germline values: CDR1 SGHRS, CDR2 YFSETQ. CDR3 amino acids: CASSLETGGETQYF. CDR3 coding DNA: TGCGCCAGCAGCTTAGAGACAGGGGGAGAGACCCAGTACTTC.

The chain links TRBV4-2 to TRBJ1-2, with TRBD1 as a possible D gene (6 bases). Trimming shortened V by 0 bases and J by 3 bases, and 14 bases separated the two germline ends. From germline, CDR1 is LGHNA and CDR2 YNFKEQ. This CDR3 spans 16 amino acids. Here the CDR3 DNA reads TGTGCCAGCAGCCAAGAGATCAACAGGGTGGACTATGGCTACACCTTC. This sequence encodes CASSQEINRVDYGYTF.

This rearrangement joins TRBV5-1 to TRBJ1-1; D gene unclear. The germline gives CDR1 SGHRS, CDR2 YFSETQ. Trimming pared 1 base from V and 0 bases from J, leaving 10 bases between. CDR3 length equals 15 residues. This CDR3 reads CASSLPQEVNTEAFF. The CDR3 nucleotides are TGCGCCAGCAGCTTGCCCCAGGAGGTGAACACTGAAGCTTTCTTT.